The clone carrying this TCR beta chain was counted at least ten times. Its antigen is not identified. This specimen comes from a study of neurological immune-mediated disorders. Points from the study as a whole: Phylogenetic grouping put 18 of 34 multiple sclerosis patients' repertoires into one related-CDR3 cluster, a possible signature.

The CDR3 consists of 15 residues. Trimming took 5 bases from V and 1 from J, leaving 11 bases between them. Germline CDR1 SEHNR, CDR2 FQNEAQ (reference sequence). The output of every sequencing run exceeded 170 million TCR-beta sequences, derived from 15-18 subjects. TCRdb analysed the 5' RACE reads with MiXCR anew, one entry per CDR3 protein. Among 55,000 to 75,000 distinct CDR3 sequences listed, 4% to 6% were seen once. The clonotype comes from a woman in her 30s with multiple sclerosis. V and J are TRBV7-9 and TRBJ2-2; perhaps TRBD1 as D (6 bases). The specimen was PBMCs. CDR3 sequence reads: CASSPLTGNTGELFF. The CDR3 DNA sequence: TGTGCCAGCAGCCCATTGACAGGGAACACCGGGGAGCTGTTTTTT. Complete variable domain (other parts from reference TRBV7-9 and TRBJ2-2): DTGVSQNPRHKITKRGQNVTFRCDPISEHNRLYWYRQTLGQGPEFLTYFQNEAQLEKSRLLSDRFSAERPKGSFSTLEIQRTEQGDSAMYLCASSPLTGNTGELFFGEGSRLTVL.